Following are 3 T cell receptor beta chains from one sample sequenced in a study of cytomegalovirus exposure and HLA in healthy donors. PCR was performed using 60 Vbeta and 13 Jbeta primers. The table came from immunoSEQ multiplex PCR; TCRdb's copy has only in-frame clones and leaves some out. Its table records 95,000 to 150,000 clones. Sequenced input: PBMCs. Receptor source: a man under 40 in good health and CMV-seronegative.

V and J are TRBV6-1 and TRBJ1-5; possibly TRBD1 for D (6 bases). The V end lost 4 bases, the J end lost 7 bases, and 14 bases lay between the germline ends. The CDR3 length is 14 residues. Germline CDR1 is MNHNS and CDR2 is SASEGT. CDR3 bases: TGTGCCAGCAGTGCGGGACAAGATCCGCAGCCCCAGCATTTT. Amino acids: CASSAGQDPQPQHF.

The chain is built from TRBV28 and TRBJ1-1; D gene ambiguous. V was clipped by 6 bases and J by 0 bases, with 20 bases between them. Germline-derived CDR1 and CDR2 are MDHEN and SYDVKM. This CDR3 is built from 17 residues. The CDR3 DNA sequence: TGTGCCAGCAGCCCACCCCGGAGTCGAGCTATGAACACTGAAGCTTTCTTT. It yields the protein CASSPPRSRAMNTEAFF.

The V call is TRBV5-1, the J call TRBJ2-7; 8 positions match TRBD1. CDR1 SGHRS and CDR2 YFSETQ come from the germline V gene. The V segment lost 0 bases and the J segment 4 bases; nucleotides outside the gene matches: 9. The CDR3 runs 16 residues. In nucleotides, the CDR3 is TGCGCCAGCAGCTTGGGGCGAACAGGGGGTGGTTACGAGCAGTACTTC. Residues: CASSLGRTGGGYEQYF.